A single sample is the source of the 22 T cell receptor beta chains below, sequenced in a study of HIV-infected children after antiretroviral therapy interruption. The TCR library was built from RNA with a 3' RACE protocol and unique molecular identifiers. TCRdb redid the calling of the 3' RACE reads with MiXCR, one entry per CDR3 protein. Of some 90,000 distinct CDR3 sequences in the sample, approximately 6.9% were seen once. Treatment meaning: PENTA 11 planned treatment interruption arm or continuous ART arm. Specimen: CD45RA+ CD4+ T cells from PBMCs, pooled from several time points, collected from a donor given antiretroviral therapy, either interrupted or continuous. As to subset: naive CD4+ CD45RA+ CD45RO- T cells. Receptors originate from a pool of human donors with HIV.

This clonotype appeared many times. The V call is TRBV5-8, the J call TRBJ1-1, with D hard to call. Germline CDR1 SGHTS, CDR2 YDEGEE. This CDR3 is 12 amino acids long. Deletions cut 4 bases from V and 9 bases from J, with 13 bases between. This CDR3 reads CASSQQGNKAFF. As DNA, the CDR3 is TGTGCCAGCAGCCAACAAGGGAACAAAGCTTTCTTT.

This clonotype has only a few counts. The J gene is TRBJ2-6, the V gene TRBV6-5; TRBD1 is a possible D gene (5 bases). This CDR3 has 18 residues. Trimming stripped 1 base from V and 4 bases from J, with 17 bases between. Germline CDR1 is MNHEY and CDR2 is SVGAGI. The CDR3 sequence: CASSYYRAGPPGANVLTF. The CDR3 nucleotides are TGTGCCAGCAGTTACTACCGTGCAGGGCCTCCCGGGGCCAACGTCCTGACTTTC.

This chain links TRBV1 with TRBJ1-1. TRBV1 is deemed a pseudogene. The CDR3 totals 15 residues. The DNA of the CDR3 is TGCACCAGCAGCCAAGGGAGGGCACAGGACACTGAAGCTTTCTTT. Its translation: CTSSQGRAQDTEAFF.

This clonotype was seen ten or more times. The rearrangement uses TRBV7-2 and TRBJ2-7, with 15 bases that match TRBD2. Trimming removed 5 bases from V and 6 bases from J; junction bases left unmatched: 14. This CDR3 spans 18 amino acids. Germline V gives CDR1 SGHTA, CDR2 FQGNSA. CDR3 sequence: CASSPTGLAGGSLAEQYF. CDR3 nucleotides: TGTGCCAGCAGCCCAACGGGACTAGCGGGAGGATCCCTCGCCGAGCAGTACTTC. Together with reference TRBV7-2 and TRBJ2-7, the CDR3 gives the full variable domain: GAGVSQSPSNKVTEKGKDVELRCDPISGHTALYWYRQSLGQGLEFLIYFQGNSAPDKSGLPSDRFSAERTGGSVSTLTIQRTQQEDSAVYLCASSPTGLAGGSLAEQYFGPGTRLTVT.

This clonotype showed up many times. The chain recombines TRBV5-4 with TRBJ2-5, with D perhaps matching TRBD1 or TRBD2 (5 bases each). The CDR3 runs 15 residues. V gave up 3 bases and J gave up 2 bases, with 14 bases separating them. Germline loops: CDR1 SGHNT, CDR2 YYREEE (reference sequence). DNA for the CDR3: TGTGCCAGCAGCTCGGCCAGAGAGGGGCAAGAGACCCAGTACTTC. It is translated as CASSSAREGQETQYF.

The rearrangement links TRBV23-1 to TRBJ1-6; possibly TRBD1 for D (6 bases). TRBV23-1 is marked as an open reading frame, function uncertain. The CDR3 runs to 15 residues. Trimming removed 2 bases at V and 4 bases at J, with 9 bases between. The DNA for the CDR3 is TGCGCCAGCAGTCAAGGGGGCGGATATAATTCACCCCTCCACTTT. Protein: CASSQGGGYNSPLHF.

This clonotype has ten or more counts. The chain links TRBV19 to TRBJ2-7, with TRBD1 matching over 7 bases. Unmatched junction bases numbered 3, after V lost 4 bases and J lost 3 bases. CDR1 is LNHDA, CDR2 SQIVND, per germline (reference sequence). The CDR3 has 13 residues. The CDR3 sequence: CASSRDRDYEQYF. CDR3 coding DNA: TGTGCCAGTAGTAGAGACAGGGACTACGAGCAGTACTTC.

This clonotype was counted only a few times. The genes are TRBV12-3 or TRBV12-4 and TRBJ2-6, with D perhaps TRBD2 (5 bases). The CDR3 runs 14 residues. V dropped 7 bases and J dropped 2 bases, with 9 bases sitting between them. CDR3 sequence: CASTYGTGANVLTF. The CDR3 DNA follows: TGTGCCAGCACCTACGGGACTGGGGCCAACGTCCTGACTTTC.

This chain uses TRBV18 with TRBJ1-1; no definite D call. Trimming stripped 3 bases from V and 1 base from J, with 9 bases between. This CDR3 contains 14 residues. CDR1 and CDR2 (germline): KGHSH, LQKENI. DNA for the CDR3: TGTGCCAGCTCACCCGGAGACCCGAACACTGAAGCTTTCTTT. It specifies CASSPGDPNTEAFF. Looking up the rest from reference TRBV18 and TRBJ1-1 gives the full variable domain: NAGVMQNPRHLVRRRGQEARLRCSPMKGHSHVYWYRQLPEEGLKFMVYLQKENIIDESGMPKERFSAEFPKEGPSILRIQQVVRGDSAAYFCASSPGDPNTEAFFGQGTRLTVV.

This clonotype was seen ten or more times. This chain uses TRBV2 with TRBJ2-7; either TRBD1 or TRBD2 may fit D (5 bases each). Germline V CDR1 and CDR2: SNHLY, FYNNEI. Trimming pared 1 base from V and 4 bases from J, leaving 5 bases between. The CDR3 loop spans 12 amino acids. CDR3: CASSEGGYEQYF. CDR3 DNA sequence: TGTGCCAGCAGTGAAGGGGGGTACGAGCAGTACTTC.

This clonotype was seen repeatedly, ten times or more. The chain is built from TRBV5-1 and TRBJ2-2; D assignment may be TRBD1 or TRBD2 (5 bases each). Trimming shortened V by 6 bases and J by 0 bases, and 9 bases separated the two germline ends. Germline values: CDR1 SGHRS, CDR2 YFSETQ. CDR3 size: 14 residues. CDR3 coding DNA: TGCGCCAGCATTCGGGGCACGAACACCGGGGAGCTGTTTTTT. Encoded protein: CASIRGTNTGELFF.

This clonotype was detected ten times or more. In nucleotides, the CDR3 is TGTGCCAGCAGGACAGGGGCTTACCGGCCTGGCTACACCTTC. Its translation is CASRTGAYRPGYTF. The chain uses TRBV12-3 or TRBV12-4 and TRBJ1-2, with TRBD1 matching 8 bases. The V gene end was trimmed by 6 bases and the J gene end by 7 bases; junction bases not matched to a gene: 10. The CDR3 spans 14 residues.

This clonotype was counted a few times. The chain carries TRBV19 and TRBJ1-6; 8 positions match TRBD1. This CDR3 is built from 14 residues. Germline CDR1 LNHDA, CDR2 SQIVND (reference sequence). V was pared by 5 bases and J by 10 bases, with 7 bases of the junction left unmatched. The CDR3 is CASSRDRNRSPLHF. The CDR3 DNA reads as TGTGCCAGTAGTCGGGACAGGAATCGCTCACCCCTCCACTTT.

This clonotype has ten or more counts. This chain links TRBV5-1 with TRBJ2-1; 10 bases align to TRBD2. Germline loops: CDR1 SGHRS, CDR2 YFSETQ. This CDR3 is built from 17 residues. J gave up 6 bases and V 4 bases, and 13 bases lay outside the gene matches. The CDR3 nucleotides read TGCGCCAGCAGCCCCAACCCCGGGACTAGCGACGTCAATGAGCAGTTCTTC. Amino acid sequence: CASSPNPGTSDVNEQFF.

This clonotype was seen many times. The chain combines TRBV10-3 with TRBJ2-2; D gene uncertain. V was clipped by 7 bases and J by 2 bases, with 8 bases between them. Germline CDR1 and CDR2: ENHRY and SYGVKD. CDR3 length: 13 residues. In DNA form, the CDR3 reads TGTGCCATCAACTCAGATAACACCGGGGAGCTGTTTTTT. This encodes CAINSDNTGELFF.

Turning to this clonotype: A much larger clone sits a single nucleotide away, making a read error possible. J is TRBJ1-1 and V is TRBV5-4; 7 nucleotides align to TRBD1. This CDR3 region has 16 residues. Per the germline V gene, CDR1 is SGHNT and CDR2 is YYREEE (reference sequence). The DNA of the CDR3 is TGTGCCGGCAGCCCCCAGACAGGGACCATGAACACTGAAGCTTTCTTT. This sequence encodes CAGSPQTGTMNTEAFF.

This clonotype was recorded many times. The chain is built from TRBV6-2 or TRBV6-3 and TRBJ2-4; TRBD1 aligns across 7 bases. With 4 bases clipped from V and 3 bases from J, the junction kept 9 bases outside the gene matches. Germline CDR1 is MNHEY and CDR2 is SVGEGT. CDR3 length: 16 residues. The chain's CDR3 is CASSSTGTADKNIQYF. The CDR3 nucleotides are TGTGCCAGCAGTTCGACCGGGACAGCAGACAAAAACATTCAGTACTTC.

In its sample, this clonotype was seen a few times. The chain joins TRBV24-1 to TRBJ1-2; no clear D gene. Germline CDR1 and CDR2: KGHDR and SFDVKD. The CDR3 covers 11 residues. V dropped 6 bases and J dropped 6 bases, with 7 bases sitting between them. CDR3 amino acids: CATSSGDGYTF. CDR3 DNA: TGTGCCACCAGTTCAGGAGATGGCTACACCTTC.

Many counts were recorded for this clonotype. The chain uses TRBV7-2 and TRBJ1-6, with D possibly TRBD1 on 5 matching bases. V was pared by 5 bases and J by 9 bases, with 20 bases between. The CDR3 loop spans 16 amino acids. CDR1 SGHTA and CDR2 FQGNSA come from the germline V gene. This CDR3 is CASSLTGTPGGSPLHF. As DNA, the CDR3 is TGTGCCAGCAGCCTTACCGGGACCCCCGGCGGTTCACCCCTCCACTTT. The full variable domain, rest sourced from reference TRBV7-2 and TRBJ1-6, is GAGVSQSPSNKVTEKGKDVELRCDPISGHTALYWYRQSLGQGLEFLIYFQGNSAPDKSGLPSDRFSAERTGGSVSTLTIQRTQQEDSAVYLCASSLTGTPGGSPLHFGNGTRLTVT.

In its sample, this clonotype was seen many times. The V and J genes are TRBV20-1 and TRBJ2-7, with D possibly being TRBD2 (5 bases). Trimming left V 2 bases short and J 4 bases short, with 9 bases between. The CDR3 loop spans 12 amino acids. The germline V gene has CDR1 DFQATT and CDR2 SNEGSKA (reference sequence). DNA of the CDR3: TGCAGTGCTAGAAACAGCGGTTACGAGCAGTACTTC. Residues: CSARNSGYEQYF.

This clonotype was counted many times. This CDR3 is CASSYRPPGRGAYEQYF. CDR3 DNA: TGTGCCAGCAGTTACCGCCCCCCGGGCAGGGGGGCCTACGAGCAGTACTTC. The chain joins TRBV6-2 or TRBV6-3 to TRBJ2-7; D might be TRBD1 (7 bases). CDR1 MNHEY and CDR2 SVGEGT come from the germline V gene. V was trimmed by 2 bases and J by 2 bases, leaving 19 bases between them. This CDR3 spans 17 amino acids.

This clonotype was picked up many times. This chain uses TRBV30 with TRBJ2-7; 8 nucleotides agree with TRBD1. This CDR3 region has 12 residues. CDR1 and CDR2 (germline): GTSNPN, SVGIG (reference sequence). V lost 6 bases and J lost 2; bases outside the gene matches: 3. CDR3 loop: CACPDRAYEQYF. As DNA, the CDR3 is TGTGCCTGCCCGGACAGGGCCTACGAGCAGTACTTC.